The next 26 T cell receptor beta chains were all read from a single sample in a study of type 1 regulatory T cells. TCRdb called the reads again in MiXCR, with one record for every CDR3 protein. Among 75,000 to 100,000 distinct CDR3 sequences listed, roughly 31% were seen once. Sequencing was done on a sample of CD4+ T cells, either the whole sample or a sorted fraction (not recorded which). The receptors here all came from a human donor in good health.

A few counts support this clonotype. The genes are TRBV15 and TRBJ2-1; 7 nucleotides agree with TRBD2. V lost 5 bases, J lost 5 bases, and 9 bases stayed unmatched. From germline, CDR1 is LNHNV and CDR2 YYDKDF (reference sequence). This CDR3 has 15 amino acids. As DNA, the CDR3 is TGTGCCACCAGCGGCGAAGGGCTAGCGGACAATGAGCAGTTCTTC. Protein: CATSGEGLADNEQFF. Drawing the rest from reference TRBV15 and TRBJ2-1, the complete variable domain is DAMVIQNPRYQVTQFGKPVTLSCSQTLNHNVMYWYQQKSSQAPKLLFHYYDKDFNNEADTPDNFQSRRPNTSFCFLDIRSPGLGDTAMYLCATSGEGLADNEQFFGPGTRLTVL.

V and J are TRBV27 and TRBJ2-7; 8 bases are shared with TRBD1. The CDR3 covers 14 residues. V was pared by 5 bases and J by 6 bases, with 9 bases of the junction left unmatched. Germline V lookup: CDR1 MNHEY, CDR2 SMNVEV (reference sequence). CDR3 coding DNA: TGTGCCAGCAGTCTCGGACAGGGATGGGGCGAGCAGTACTTC. This gives the protein CASSLGQGWGEQYF.

The V call is TRBV7-3, the J call TRBJ2-5; no firm D call. The germline CDR1 and CDR2 sequences are SGHTA and FQGTGA. V lost 5 bases to trimming and J lost 7 bases, with 14 bases between them. This CDR3 has 13 residues. In DNA, the CDR3 is TGTGCCAGCAGCCCCTATTTCCTGGGGACCCAGTACTTC. Its protein is CASSPYFLGTQYF.

This clonotype was seen a few times. The chain couples TRBV7-2 to TRBJ1-2; the D is unclear. Trimming pared 3 bases from V and 5 bases from J, leaving 16 bases between. Germline CDR1 is SGHTA and CDR2 is FQGNSA. CDR3 size: 15 residues. The CDR3 DNA reads as TGTGCCAGCAGCTTTCCTGGCCGGGAGCTTTATGGCTACACCTTC. This encodes CASSFPGRELYGYTF.

This chain joins TRBV7-2 and TRBJ2-2; possible D gene TRBD2, 6 bases. This CDR3 is built from 16 residues. The germline V gene has CDR1 SGHTA and CDR2 FQGNSA. Trimming cost V 1 base and J 5 bases, with 14 bases left between them. The CDR3 sequence is CASSLEGLRGTGELFF. Here the CDR3 DNA reads TGTGCCAGCAGCTTAGAGGGACTCCGAGGGACCGGGGAGCTGTTTTTT.

The chain joins TRBV28 to TRBJ2-3, with a weak D call TRBD1 (6 bases). The CDR3 has 16 amino acids. V was trimmed by 5 bases and J by 1 base, leaving 16 bases between them. Germline CDR1 reads MDHEN; CDR2 reads SYDVKM. The CDR3 DNA reads as TGTGCCAGCAGTCCCCCACAGGGATCGGGCACAGATACGCAGTATTTT. Protein product: CASSPPQGSGTDTQYF.

The chain joins TRBV20-1 to TRBJ1-1; unclear D gene. The V gene's germline CDR1 is DFQATT and CDR2 SNEGSKA (reference sequence). The V end lost 0 bases, the J end lost 0 bases, and 8 bases lay between the germline ends. CDR3 length: 14 residues. This chain's CDR3 is CSAREARMNTEAFF. The CDR3 nucleotides are TGCAGTGCTAGAGAAGCACGGATGAACACTGAAGCTTTCTTT.

This clonotype was observed a few times. This chain links TRBV5-1 with TRBJ2-5, with 7 bases aligning to TRBD1. The germline gives CDR1 SGHRS, CDR2 YFSETQ. The CDR3 runs to 13 residues. Losses at the gene ends were 7 bases for V and 7 bases for J; bases not matched to a gene: 10. CDR3 coding DNA: TGCGCCAGCGGGACAGCGGCTTCGCGGACCCAGTACTTC. Protein product: CASGTAASRTQYF.

In its sample, this clonotype was seen a few times. This rearrangement joins TRBV7-2 to TRBJ1-5; TRBD1 aligns across 9 bases. With V trimmed by 5 bases and J by 7 bases, 3 bases remained unmatched. The CDR3 extends over 13 amino acids. CDR1 and CDR2 (germline): SGHTA, FQGNSA. The CDR3 sequence: CASSQGQGQPQHF. The CDR3 region has the DNA TGTGCCAGCAGCCAGGGACAGGGACAGCCCCAGCATTTT.

Comment on this clonotype: Since a much larger clone is just one base distant, this may be a read error. V gene TRBV24-1 combines with J gene TRBJ2-5; TRBD1 is a possible D gene (5 bases). CDR3 size: 14 residues. V was pared by 10 bases and J by 1 base, with 15 bases between. The germline V gene encodes CDR1 KGHDR and CDR2 SFDVKD. CDR3: CATRLGPGQETQYF. The CDR3 DNA follows: TGTGCCACTCGATTGGGGCCAGGCCAAGAGACCCAGTACTTC.

The chain recombines TRBV6-2 or TRBV6-3 with TRBJ2-7, with TRBD1 matching over 9 bases. Looked up from germline, CDR1 is MNHEY and CDR2 is SVGEGT. Trimming cost V 6 bases and J 5 bases; bases outside gene matches: 11. The CDR3 totals 15 residues. As DNA, the CDR3 is TGTGCCAGCAGGAAAATCGGGACAGGGAGTAACGAGCAGTACTTC. Its translation: CASRKIGTGSNEQYF.

The chain combines TRBV5-1 with TRBJ2-5, with D hard to call. CDR3 size: 10 residues. Germline CDR1 SGHRS, CDR2 YFSETQ. Deletions cut 10 bases from V and 5 bases from J, with 9 bases between. CDR3 region: CAHYLETQYF. The CDR3 nucleotides are TGCGCCCACTATCTGGAGACCCAGTACTTC. Full variable domain (missing parts from reference TRBV5-1 and TRBJ2-5): KAGVTQTPRYLIKTRGQQVTLSCSPISGHRSVSWYQQTPGQGLQFLFEYFSETQRNKGNFPGRFSGRQFSNSRSEMNVSTLELGDSALYLCAHYLETQYFGPGTRLLVL.

The chain joins TRBV6-2 or TRBV6-3 to TRBJ2-7; 9 positions match TRBD1. The J segment lost 6 bases and the V segment lost 4 bases, leaving 7 bases of the junction unmatched. This CDR3 contains 14 residues. Germline loops: CDR1 MNHEY, CDR2 SVGEGT. For the CDR3, the DNA is TGTGCCAGCAGTTCCCTCCGGGACAGGGCCGAGCAGTACTTC. As protein: CASSSLRDRAEQYF.

V usage is TRBV19 and J usage is TRBJ1-4; D not certain. CDR1 LNHDA and CDR2 SQIVND come from the germline V gene (reference sequence). Trimming removed 5 bases from V and 0 bases from J, with 10 bases in between. The CDR3 sequence is 15 residues long. The CDR3 sequence: CASSPDRATNEKLFF. DNA of the CDR3: TGTGCCAGTAGTCCCGACCGGGCAACTAATGAAAAACTGTTTTTT.

This chain links TRBV2 with TRBJ1-5, with D perhaps matching TRBD1 (5 bases). V was shortened by 2 bases and J by 6 bases, with 14 bases between the two germline ends. The CDR3 runs to 15 residues. CDR1 is SNHLY and CDR2 is FYNNEI in the germline V gene. CDR3 residues: CASSEWGGPTQPQHF. The CDR3 DNA is TGTGCCAGCAGTGAATGGGGCGGGCCCACTCAGCCCCAGCATTTT.

The gene calls are TRBV20-1 and TRBJ2-3; D may correspond to TRBD1 or TRBD2 (5 bases each). CDR3 length: 15 residues. The V gene's germline CDR1 is DFQATT and CDR2 SNEGSKA (reference sequence). The V and J ends lost 6 bases and 0 bases respectively, with 16 bases between them. CDR3 DNA sequence: TGCAGTGCCAACCCCGGGACGGTTAGCACAGATACGCAGTATTTT. Protein: CSANPGTVSTDTQYF.

The CDR3 here is CASSPRLAGEETQYF. In nucleotides, the CDR3 is TGTGCCAGCAGTCCGAGATTAGCGGGCGAGGAGACCCAGTACTTC. The chain couples TRBV12-3 or TRBV12-4 to TRBJ2-5, with 7 bases fitting TRBD2. This CDR3 has 15 residues. V was clipped by 5 bases and J by 5 bases; unmatched bases: 11.

This clonotype was counted only a few times. The J gene is TRBJ1-4, the V gene TRBV14; D ambiguous. Germline-derived CDR1 and CDR2 are SGHDN and FVKESK. This CDR3 comprises 15 residues. The V gene lost 1 base and the J gene lost 5 bases, with 11 bases spanning the gap. The CDR3 region has the DNA TGTGCCAGCAGCCAAGTGGGCAGAATGAATGAAAAACTGTTTTTT. It yields the protein CASSQVGRMNEKLFF.

The V and J genes are TRBV6-1 and TRBJ2-2, with D tentatively TRBD2 (6 bases). Trimming stripped 6 bases from V and 0 bases from J, with 8 bases between. This CDR3 is built from 14 residues. In germline, CDR1 is MNHNS, CDR2 SASEGT. CDR3 sequence (DNA): TGTGCCAGCAGGACGGGAGCGAACACCGGGGAGCTGTTTTTT. Its protein product is CASRTGANTGELFF.

This clonotype was detected only a few times. The chain couples TRBV5-1 to TRBJ1-5; D gene ambiguous. V lost 4 bases and J lost 9, with 17 bases in between. CDR1 SGHRS and CDR2 YFSETQ come from the germline V gene. The CDR3 has 14 amino acids. In DNA, the CDR3 is TGCGCCAGCAGCCTGGACGGATCTATGAGGCCCCAGCATTTT. It encodes CASSLDGSMRPQHF.

This clonotype appeared once. The chain links TRBV5-1 to TRBJ2-7; 13 bases line up with TRBD2. Germline values: CDR1 SGHRS, CDR2 YFSETQ. The CDR3 is made up of 15 amino acids. The trim removed 0 bases at V and 8 bases at J, leaving 5 bases unmatched. As DNA, the CDR3 is TGCGCCAGCAGCTTGGAACTAGCGGGAGGGCCGAAGCAGTACTTC. This sequence encodes CASSLELAGGPKQYF. Complete variable domain (other parts from reference TRBV5-1 and TRBJ2-7): KAGVTQTPRYLIKTRGQQVTLSCSPISGHRSVSWYQQTPGQGLQFLFEYFSETQRNKGNFPGRFSGRQFSNSRSEMNVSTLELGDSALYLCASSLELAGGPKQYFGPGTRLTVT.

This chain uses TRBV3-1 with TRBJ2-1; 7 bases line up with TRBD2. Losses at the gene ends were 4 bases for V and 3 bases for J; bases not matched to a gene: 6. The CDR3 is 15 residues long. Germline values: CDR1 LGHDT, CDR2 YNNKEL (reference sequence). The CDR3 coding sequence is TGTGCCAGCAGCCGCCAGGGACTAAGCTACAATGAGCAGTTCTTC. It translates to CASSRQGLSYNEQFF.

V usage is TRBV29-1 and J usage is TRBJ2-3; 8 nucleotides match TRBD2. Germline CDR1 and CDR2: SQVTM and ANQGSEA. This CDR3 spans 15 amino acids. With 4 bases clipped from V and 1 base from J, the junction kept 7 bases outside the gene matches. CDR3 loop: CSVGAGVRGTDTQYF. The CDR3 DNA sequence: TGCAGCGTTGGAGCGGGAGTTCGTGGCACAGATACGCAGTATTTT.

The chain links TRBV3-1 to TRBJ2-3; unclear D gene. Germline assignment: CDR1 LGHDT and CDR2 YNNKEL (reference sequence). V dropped 2 bases and J dropped 2 bases, with 14 bases sitting between them. The CDR3 length is 16 residues. CDR3 amino acids: CASSQLVGTSTDTQYF. CDR3 nucleotide sequence: TGTGCCAGCAGCCAATTGGTGGGCACTTCCACAGATACGCAGTATTTT.

The chain combines TRBV18 with TRBJ2-1; no firm D call. The CDR3 sequence is 15 residues long. The V gene lost 0 bases and the J gene lost 10 bases, with 16 bases spanning the gap. Germline values: CDR1 KGHSH, CDR2 LQKENI. DNA for the CDR3: TGTGCCAGCTCACCACCCTCGCAGAGGTGGGAAGAGCAGTTCTTC. Encoded protein: CASSPPSQRWEEQFF.

The chain recombines TRBV20-1 with TRBJ2-7; 8 bases agree with TRBD2. The CDR3 is 15 residues long. The V gene end was trimmed by 0 bases and the J gene end by 4 bases; junction bases not matched to a gene: 8. Germline V CDR1 and CDR2: DFQATT, SNEGSKA (reference sequence). CDR3 DNA: TGCAGTGCTAGAGATTTGCGGGAGGTCAAATACGAGCAGTACTTC. Translated, it gives CSARDLREVKYEQYF.